The 11 T cell receptor beta chains in this list originate from one sample, sequenced in a study of shared clonotypes between healthy human individuals. TCRdb's copy holds only in-frame clones and misses some; the assay was immunoSEQ multiplex PCR. The repertoire holds approximately 650,000 clones, with roughly 95% as singletons. Naive CD8 cells were CD45RO-negative, positively selected for CCR7, excluding terminally differentiated effector memory CD45RA+ cells. Material: naive CD8+ T cells sorted from blood. The receptors were sampled from a woman aged 25 to 45 in good health.

CDR3 region: CASSLVWTGGYNEQFF. The CDR3 coding sequence is TGTGCCAGCAGCTTGGTTTGGACAGGAGGCTACAATGAGCAGTTCTTC. V usage is TRBV5-8 and J usage is TRBJ2-1; 7 positions match TRBD1. With V trimmed by 0 bases and J by 3 bases, 6 bases remained unmatched. Germline CDR1 is SGHTS and CDR2 is YDEGEE. CDR3 size: 16 residues. Looking up the rest from reference TRBV5-8 and TRBJ2-1 gives the full variable domain: EAGVTQSPTHLIKTRGQQATLRCSPISGHTSVYWYQQALGLGLQFLLWYDEGEERNRGNFPPRFSGRQFPNYSSELNVNALELEDSALYLCASSLVWTGGYNEQFFGPGTRLTVL.

J is TRBJ2-7 and V is TRBV6-6; TRBD1 matches at 8 bases. J was trimmed by 3 bases and V by 2 bases; bases with no gene match: 3. Germline lookup yields CDR1 MNHNY and CDR2 SVGAGI (reference sequence). The CDR3 runs to 14 residues. The CDR3 DNA sequence: TGTGCCAGCAGTTACGCAGGGGGCGGCTACGAGCAGTACTTC. Translation: CASSYAGGGYEQYF.

This clone was found once. The chain is built from TRBV4-1 and TRBJ2-1; D may be TRBD1 (6 bases). Germline CDR1 reads MGHRA; CDR2 reads YSYEKL. The CDR3 is 13 amino acids. V was trimmed by 6 bases and J by 5 bases, leaving 11 bases between them. The CDR3 bases are TGCGCCAGCAGACCCACAGGGAACAATGAGCAGTTCTTC. Residues: CASRPTGNNEQFF.

The chain uses TRBV28 and TRBJ2-3; 9 bases align to TRBD2. Germline V gives CDR1 MDHEN, CDR2 SYDVKM. The CDR3 covers 15 residues. Germline trimming cut 5 bases from V and 2 bases from J; bases unmatched to any gene: 5. The CDR3 DNA reads as TGTGCCAGCAGTCTAGCGGGGACTTACACAGATACGCAGTATTTT. As protein: CASSLAGTYTDTQYF.

CDR3 nucleotides: TGTGCCATCAGCGAGGACGGGACAGGCTATGGCTACACCTTC. As protein: CAISEDGTGYGYTF. The chain links TRBV10-3 to TRBJ1-2; 8 bases fit TRBD1. The CDR3 extends over 14 amino acids. Germline V gene lookup returns CDR1 ENHRY and CDR2 SYGVKD. J was trimmed by 4 bases and V by 6 bases; bases with no gene match: 7.

This rearrangement joins TRBV27 to TRBJ2-7; no clear D gene. Germline assignment: CDR1 MNHEY and CDR2 SMNVEV (reference sequence). The CDR3 has 16 residues. Trimming pared 10 bases from V and 2 bases from J, leaving 24 bases between. The CDR3 DNA sequence: TGTGCCACCGCCCCTAGTTCTGGGCCCGTTACCTACGAGCAGTACTTC. Its translation is CATAPSSGPVTYEQYF.

This chain connects TRBV5-1 to TRBJ2-7, with TRBD2 identical over 12 bases. The CDR3 sequence is 17 residues long. Looked up from germline, CDR1 is SGHRS and CDR2 is YFSETQ. V shed 0 bases, J shed 2 bases, and the junction held 6 bases outside the gene matches. In DNA form, the CDR3 reads TGCGCCAGCAGCTTGGAGGGACTAGCGGGCCTCACCTACGAGCAGTACTTC. Translated, it gives CASSLEGLAGLTYEQYF.

As concerns this clone: The junction differs from germline at one of its ends, possibly a read error. V gene TRBV6-1 combines with J gene TRBJ1-1; D is unresolved. CDR1 is MNHNS, CDR2 SASEGT, per germline. This CDR3 has 13 amino acids. Here the CDR3 DNA reads TGTGCCAGCAGAGAAGGGCCGAACACTGAAGCTTTCTTT. Protein: CASREGPNTEAFF.

The chain couples TRBV27 to TRBJ1-2; D is perhaps TRBD1 (6 bases). CDR1 is MNHEY and CDR2 is SMNVEV in the germline V gene (reference sequence). V gave up 4 bases and J gave up 3 bases, with 18 bases separating them. The CDR3 is 16 residues long. In nucleotides, the CDR3 is TGTGCCAGCAGTTCAACCGAGGGAAGGGGGTACTATGGCTACACCTTC. The encoded protein is CASSSTEGRGYYGYTF.

V is TRBV10-3 and J is TRBJ2-1, with D possibly TRBD1 on 6 matching bases. This CDR3 is 16 amino acids long. Deletions cut 2 bases from V and 5 bases from J, with 16 bases between. Germline V gene sequence: CDR1 ENHRY, CDR2 SYGVKD. This CDR3 is CAISEVGTLGDNEQFF. CDR3 DNA sequence: TGTGCCATCAGTGAGGTTGGGACACTGGGAGACAATGAGCAGTTCTTC.

The CDR3 is CASSQGQGALYEQYF. The CDR3 nucleotides are TGTGCCAGCAGTCAGGGACAGGGGGCACTCTACGAGCAGTACTTC. This chain links TRBV13 with TRBJ2-7; 12 bases agree with TRBD1. V was pared by 6 bases and J by 3 bases, with 6 bases of the junction left unmatched. Germline lookup yields CDR1 PRHDT and CDR2 FYEKMQ (reference sequence). The CDR3 runs to 15 residues.